These 26 T cell receptor beta chains share one sample of origin, sequenced in a study of T cells in Graves' hyperthyroidism and ophthalmopathy. Amplification of TCR beta CDR3 regions was performed using RNA transcripts as template. First-round RT-PCR with HTBI primers amplified the TCR CDR3 region. MiXCR was run by TCRdb on the multiplex PCR reads, yielding one entry per CDR3 protein. The profile shows 500,000 to 650,000 distinct CDR3 sequences, 14% of them singletons. Sequenced material: blood. These TCRs come from a woman aged 45-65 years with Graves' ophthalmopathy.

In this sample, this clonotype turned up many times. V and J are TRBV11-1 and TRBJ1-1; D gene ambiguous. Germline-derived CDR1 and CDR2 are SGHAT and FQDESV (reference sequence). V was shortened by 5 bases and J by 9 bases, with 19 bases between the two germline ends. CDR3 length: 14 residues. This CDR3 is CASSRDPGSEKAFF. CDR3 sequence (DNA): TGTGCCAGCAGCAGAGACCCAGGTAGTGAGAAAGCTTTCTTT.

In this sample, this clonotype turned up many times. This sequence joins TRBV18 and TRBJ2-3, with no clear D. V dropped 0 bases and J dropped 5 bases, with 6 bases sitting between them. The CDR3 runs 13 residues. Germline V lookup: CDR1 KGHSH, CDR2 LQKENI. CDR3 nucleotides: TGTGCCAGCTCACCACCGTCTGGAGATACGCAGTATTTT. Its translation is CASSPPSGDTQYF.

The rearrangement links TRBV27 to TRBJ1-5; TRBD1 is a possible D gene (5 bases). CDR3 length equals 14 residues. Per the germline V gene, CDR1 is MNHEY and CDR2 is SMNVEV (reference sequence). The V gene lost 6 bases and the J gene lost 6 bases, with 15 bases spanning the gap. The CDR3 loop is CASSPVGGGQPQHF. In nucleotides, the CDR3 is TGTGCCAGCAGCCCCGTTGGGGGGGGTCAGCCCCAGCATTTT.

Ten or more counts support this clonotype. The rearrangement joins TRBV20-1 to TRBJ2-5, with 8 nucleotides matching TRBD2. Germline V gene lookup returns CDR1 DFQATT and CDR2 SNEGSKA (reference sequence). V lost 5 bases and J lost 1; bases outside the gene matches: 9. The CDR3 has 15 amino acids. In DNA form, the CDR3 reads TGCAGTGCTGATCTTGCCCTAGCGGGCCAAGAGACCCAGTACTTC. The encoded protein is CSADLALAGQETQYF.

This clonotype was observed many times. The chain is built from TRBV7-2 and TRBJ1-5, with a weak D call TRBD1 (5 bases). CDR3 size: 14 residues. The germline CDR1 and CDR2 sequences are SGHTA and FQGNSA. The germline V and J ends were trimmed by 4 bases and 7 bases, with 14 bases remaining between them. DNA of the CDR3: TGTGCCAGCAGCTCACCGGGACCTGGGCAGCCCCAGCATTTT. It codes for CASSSPGPGQPQHF.

The chain joins TRBV20-1 to TRBJ1-5; D gene unclear. The V gene lost 0 bases and the J gene lost 5 bases, with 8 bases spanning the gap. CDR1 is DFQATT and CDR2 is SNEGSKA in the germline V gene (reference sequence). The CDR3 is 13 residues long. CDR3: CSARDFGYQPQHF. CDR3 coding DNA: TGCAGTGCTAGAGATTTTGGGTATCAGCCCCAGCATTTT.

In its sample, this clonotype was seen many times. The chain recombines TRBV7-8 with TRBJ2-1; unclear D gene. The V gene's germline CDR1 is SGHVS and CDR2 FQNEAQ. This CDR3 is built from 12 residues. Trimming pared 2 bases from V and 9 bases from J, leaving 8 bases between. The CDR3 DNA reads TGTGCCAGCAGCTTACCAGTGGGTGAGCAGTTCTTC. It specifies CASSLPVGEQFF.

This clonotype appeared many times. This sequence joins TRBV7-2 and TRBJ2-5; the match to TRBD2 covers 11 bases. The CDR3 length is 16 residues. Unmatched junction bases numbered 2, after V lost 2 bases and J lost 0 bases. The V gene's germline CDR1 is SGHTA and CDR2 FQGNSA. CDR3 nucleotide sequence: TGTGCCAGCAGCTTAATGACTAGCGGGAACCAAGAGACCCAGTACTTC. Protein: CASSLMTSGNQETQYF.

Concerning this clonotype: Given a much more abundant clone one base away, this may be a read error. CDR3 residues: CTSSFGHRTGLDYGYTF. The CDR3 DNA sequence: TGTACCAGCAGCTTTGGTCATAGAACAGGGTTGGACTATGGCTACACCTTC. The chain recombines TRBV7-2 with TRBJ1-2, with D possibly TRBD1 on 6 matching bases. In germline, CDR1 is SGHTA, CDR2 FQGNSA. The ends were cut back, 3 bases at V and 3 bases at J, with 20 bases in the middle. CDR3 length: 17 amino acids.

This clonotype occurred a few times. The gene calls are TRBV7-9 and TRBJ1-4; the match to TRBD1 covers 7 bases. The CDR3 runs to 13 residues. The ends lost 10 bases at V and 7 bases at J; junction bases unmatched: 9. Germline CDR1 is SEHNR and CDR2 is FQNEAQ (reference sequence). In nucleotides, the CDR3 is TGTGCCATCACGGACAGGACGACTGAAAAACTGTTTTTT. Amino acid sequence: CAITDRTTEKLFF.

This clonotype was counted at least ten times. This rearrangement joins TRBV20-1 to TRBJ2-1; TRBD2 matches 9 bases. CDR1 and CDR2 (germline): DFQATT, SNEGSKA (reference sequence). This CDR3 has 19 amino acids. CDR3 nucleotide sequence: TGCAAGGTCCCCAGTAGCGGGAGTATCGATACGATTTCCTACAATGAGCAGTTCTTC. As protein: CKVPSSGSIDTISYNEQFF.

This clonotype was recorded many times. The CDR3 here is CASSLYAWGRSNEKLFF. CDR3 DNA sequence: TGTGCCAGCAGCTTATATGCGTGGGGCAGATCGAATGAAAAACTGTTTTTT. V gene TRBV7-9 combines with J gene TRBJ1-4; D is possibly TRBD1 (5 bases). This CDR3 comprises 17 residues. Germline-derived CDR1 and CDR2 are SEHNR and FQNEAQ (reference sequence). The V end lost 2 bases, the J end lost 5 bases, and 18 bases lay between the germline ends.

This clonotype was seen a handful of times. The chain uses TRBV19 and TRBJ1-2; 10 bases map to TRBD1. CDR3 size: 16 residues. V gave up 4 bases and J gave up 1 base; unmatched junction bases: 6. Germline CDR1 LNHDA, CDR2 SQIVND (reference sequence). The CDR3 DNA reads TGTGCCAGTAGTAGGACCCGGGACAGGGGTAACTATGGCTACACCTTC. Translation: CASSRTRDRGNYGYTF.

This chain joins TRBV2 and TRBJ1-5; TRBD1 matches at 7 bases. Germline V gene lookup returns CDR1 SNHLY and CDR2 FYNNEI. This CDR3 has 14 amino acids. V trimming: 7 bases; J trimming: 0 bases; junction bases outside the gene matches: 3. The DNA of the CDR3 is TGTGCCAGCATCACAGGGGTTAGCAATCAGCCCCAGCATTTT. Translated: CASITGVSNQPQHF.

In this sample, this clonotype turned up a few times. The gene calls are TRBV9 and TRBJ2-7; no definite D call. CDR1 is SGDLS and CDR2 is YYNGEE in the germline V gene. Trimming cost V 3 bases and J 6 bases, with 13 bases left between them. The CDR3 contains 13 residues. CDR3 in amino acids: CASSAGKASEQYF. The CDR3 DNA is TGTGCCAGCAGCGCCGGAAAGGCGAGCGAGCAGTACTTC.

There are a few counts of this clonotype. The chain is built from TRBV29-1 and TRBJ2-1; no clear D gene. V dropped 3 bases and J dropped 6 bases, with 6 bases sitting between them. The CDR3 is 11 residues long. Germline V CDR1 and CDR2: SQVTM, ANQGSEA. Here the CDR3 reads CSVDRLNEQFF. The CDR3, as DNA: TGCAGCGTTGACCGCCTCAATGAGCAGTTCTTC.

This clonotype was detected many times. The chain links TRBV3-1 to TRBJ1-1; D not resolved. The V end lost 0 bases, the J end lost 1 base, and 6 bases lay between the germline ends. Germline values: CDR1 LGHDT, CDR2 YNNKEL (reference sequence). The CDR3 loop spans 14 amino acids. This chain's CDR3 is CASSQEFRNTEAFF. CDR3 nucleotide sequence: TGTGCCAGCAGCCAAGAGTTCAGGAACACTGAAGCTTTCTTT.

The chain combines TRBV19 with TRBJ1-5, with 8 bases aligning to TRBD1. This CDR3 region has 13 residues. V lost 7 bases, J lost 3 bases, and 2 bases stayed unmatched. Germline V lookup: CDR1 LNHDA, CDR2 SQIVND (reference sequence). The CDR3, as DNA: TGTGCCAGTAAGGACAGGGACAATCAGCCCCAGCATTTT. Encoded protein: CASKDRDNQPQHF.

The chain combines TRBV6-2 or TRBV6-3 with TRBJ2-7, with 10 bases aligning to TRBD2. Trimming at V came to 10 bases and at J to 2 bases, leaving 5 bases not matched to a gene. CDR1 MNHEY and CDR2 SVGEGT come from the germline V gene. There are 13 residues in the CDR3. The CDR3 protein is CATHSGRTYEQYF. CDR3 DNA sequence: TGTGCCACCCATAGCGGGAGGACCTACGAGCAGTACTTC.

This clonotype has at least ten counts. V gene TRBV5-1 combines with J gene TRBJ2-3, with D unresolved. Trimming cost V 2 bases and J 4 bases, with 11 bases left between them. CDR3 length: 14 residues. The germline V gene has CDR1 SGHRS and CDR2 YFSETQ. This chain's CDR3 is CASSLDPDPDTQYF. CDR3 bases: TGCGCCAGCAGCTTAGATCCCGATCCAGATACGCAGTATTTT.

The rearrangement links TRBV12-3 or TRBV12-4 to TRBJ1-1; D is perhaps TRBD1 (5 bases). This CDR3 has 14 residues. Trimming removed 3 bases from V and 7 bases from J, with 15 bases in between. In nucleotides, the CDR3 is TGTGCCAGCAGTTTTCAGATCTCCCAGGGTGAAGCTTTCTTT. Residues: CASSFQISQGEAFF.

This clonotype has a count of ten or more. The chain employs TRBV27 and TRBJ2-3, with no clear D. Germline V CDR1 and CDR2: MNHEY, SMNVEV (reference sequence). CDR3 size: 14 residues. V was shortened by 2 bases and J by 0 bases, with 6 bases between the two germline ends. The chain's CDR3 is CASSLLGSTDTQYF. CDR3 coding DNA: TGTGCCAGCAGTTTACTAGGGAGCACAGATACGCAGTATTTT.

This clonotype was recorded a few times. A junction boundary mismatches the germline segment, possibly from a read error. The rearrangement joins TRBV2 to TRBJ2-2, with D possibly called TRBD1 or TRBD2 (6 bases each). The CDR3 sequence is 16 residues long. The germline V gene encodes CDR1 SNHLY and CDR2 FYNNEI. CDR3 amino acids: CASSPTRDTSTGELFF. DNA for the CDR3: TGTGCCAGCAGTCCCACCCGGGACACTAGCACCGGGGAGCTGTTCTTT.

This rearrangement joins TRBV14 to TRBJ1-2; D is perhaps TRBD1 (5 bases). This CDR3 has 16 amino acids. Trimming removed 3 bases at V and 8 bases at J, with 22 bases between. CDR1 is SGHDN and CDR2 is FVKESK in the germline V gene. The CDR3 is CASSQGRATLYGGYTF. In DNA, the CDR3 is TGTGCCAGCAGCCAGGGCAGGGCGACACTCTATGGCGGCTACACCTTC.

This clonotype was seen repeatedly, ten times or more. The chain recombines TRBV11-1 with TRBJ2-1; 8 positions match TRBD2. This CDR3 spans 16 amino acids. Trimming at V came to 5 bases and at J to 7 bases, leaving 13 bases not matched to a gene. CDR1 is SGHAT and CDR2 is FQDESV in the germline V gene (reference sequence). CDR3 DNA: TGTGCCAGCAGCCTTCTAGTAGCGGGACCCATTAATGAGCAGTTCTTC. Protein sequence: CASSLLVAGPINEQFF.

This clonotype was detected many times. V gene TRBV30 combines with J gene TRBJ2-1; TRBD2 matches at 7 bases. From germline, CDR1 is GTSNPN and CDR2 SVGIG (reference sequence). The CDR3 has 14 amino acids. The junction had 7 bases not matched to a gene; V was cut back by 0 bases and J by 8 bases. The CDR3 DNA is TGTGCCTGGAGTGTTGGCCCGGGAGGCTATGAGCAGTTCTTC. Amino acid sequence: CAWSVGPGGYEQFF.